Listed below are T cell receptor beta chains from one sample, sequenced in a study of T cell responses to AZD1222 COVID-19 vaccine. The protocol was immunoSEQ multiplex PCR, while the TCRdb copy is restricted to in-frame clones and leaves out a portion. The sample records some 150,000 clones, roughly nine tenths being singletons. Sequenced material: peripheral blood, taken 28 days after the second AZD1222 dose. The receptors originated from an adult who received the AZD1222 COVID-19 vaccine. Both conserved end residues are part of each CDR3. The D gene is left open where the match is weak. Rows give clone size only sometimes, using once, few, many, or a class for an expanded clone.

d_call	v_call	clone_size	j_call	cdr3_aa	cdr3_nt
.	TRBV5-1	few	TRBJ1-1	CASSLYQGNTEAFF	TGCGCCAGCAGCTTGTACCAGGGCAACACTGAAGCTTTCTTT
.	TRBV12-5	few	TRBJ1-3	CASGLSVPGNTIYF	TGTGCTAGTGGTTTGTCAGTTCCTGGAAACACCATATATTTT
.	TRBV30	.	TRBJ1-2	CAWSPRVGYTF	TGTGCCTGGAGTCCACGGGTTGGCTACACCTTC
.	TRBV7-2	.	TRBJ2-2	CASTLGGSNTGELFF	TGTGCCAGCACCCTTGGGGGGTCGAACACCGGGGAGCTGTTTTTT
.	TRBV19	.	TRBJ1-4	CASSVTTAGEKLFF	TGTGCCAGTAGCGTAACAACTGCCGGTGAAAAACTGTTTTTT
.	TRBV24-1	.	TRBJ1-6	CATSDGPEGSPLHF	TGTGCCACCAGTGATGGGCCAGAAGGTTCACCCCTCCACTTT
.	TRBV2	.	TRBJ2-5	CASSGGEETQYF	TGTGCCAGCAGTGGGGGTGAGGAGACCCAGTACTTC
.	TRBV5-1	.	TRBJ2-6	CASSFGSGANVLTF	TGCGCCAGCAGCTTTGGGTCCGGGGCCAACGTCCTGACTTTC
TRBD1	TRBV18	.	TRBJ1-1	CASSPNRGRVGTEAFF	TGTGCCAGCTCACCAAACAGGGGGCGCGTGGGAACTGAAGCTTTCTTT
.	TRBV7-8	.	TRBJ1-2	CASSSDRRGSSNYGYTF	TGTGCCAGCAGCTCGGACCGACGGGGCAGCTCTAACTATGGCTACACCTTC
.	TRBV12-3/TRBV12-4	.	TRBJ2-2	CASSPGPGELFF	TGTGCCAGCAGTCCAGGGCCCGGGGAGCTGTTTTTT
.	TRBV19	.	TRBJ1-6	CASSTRQKTGNSPLHF	TGTGCCAGTAGTACCCGACAGAAAACCGGCAATTCACCCCTCCACTTT
.	TRBV5-6	.	TRBJ1-6	CASSSGQRAAPLHF	TGTGCCAGCAGCTCCGGACAGAGGGCCGCACCCCTCCACTTT
.	TRBV4-2	.	TRBJ1-2	CASSQGVRDGYTF	TGTGCCAGCAGCCAAGGGGTGAGGGATGGCTACACCTTC
.	TRBV14	.	TRBJ1-1	CASSLALNTEAFF	TGTGCCAGCAGCCTAGCCCTGAACACTGAAGCTTTCTTT
.	TRBV5-5	.	TRBJ1-6	CASSLAGEIESPLHF	TGTGCCAGCAGCTTGGCAGGGGAAATAGAGTCACCCCTCCACTTT
TRBD2	TRBV4-3	.	TRBJ2-2	CASSQVSGKVTGELFF	TGCGCCAGCAGCCAAGTCAGCGGGAAGGTCACCGGGGAGCTGTTTTTT
.	TRBV5-5	.	TRBJ2-4	CASSLGRPAKNIQYF	TGTGCCAGCAGCTTGGGTCGACCAGCCAAAAACATTCAGTACTTC
.	TRBV10-2	.	TRBJ1-5	CASRAPDPNQPQHF	TGCGCCAGCAGGGCTCCGGACCCCAATCAGCCCCAGCATTTT
TRBD2	TRBV9	.	TRBJ2-3	CASSRGRVTDTQYF	TGTGCCAGCAGCCGCGGGAGAGTGACAGATACGCAGTATTTT
TRBD2	TRBV24-1	.	TRBJ2-7	CATSDRTSGFYEQYF	TGTGCCACCAGTGATAGGACTAGCGGATTCTACGAGCAGTACTTC
.	TRBV15	.	TRBJ2-7	CATSRVGVVEQYF	TGTGCCACCAGCAGAGTTGGGGTCGTCGAGCAGTACTTC
TRBD1	TRBV4-3	.	TRBJ1-6	CASSQTGSAPGSPLHF	TGCGCCAGCAGCCAGACAGGGTCAGCGCCCGGTTCACCCCTCCACTTT
TRBD2	TRBV5-4	.	TRBJ2-1	CASSSSGSTYNEQFF	TGTGCCAGCAGCAGTAGCGGGAGTACGTACAATGAGCAGTTCTTC
.	TRBV12-3/TRBV12-4	.	TRBJ1-2	CASTRDNYGYTF	TGTGCCAGCACCAGAGACAATTATGGCTACACCTTC
.	TRBV9	.	TRBJ1-6	CASSARVSDDEALHF	TGTGCCAGCAGCGCTCGTGTGTCCGATGATGAGGCCCTCCACTTT
TRBD1	TRBV19	.	TRBJ2-7	CASSIAGTGVYEQYF	TGTGCCAGTAGTATCGCCGGGACAGGGGTTTACGAGCAGTACTTC
TRBD2	TRBV4-3	.	TRBJ2-7	CASSQEIGRVYEQYF	TGCGCCAGCAGCCAAGAAATCGGGAGGGTCTACGAGCAGTACTTC
.	TRBV24-1	.	TRBJ1-1	CATSDLFGAEAFF	TGTGCCACCAGTGATTTGTTTGGGGCTGAAGCTTTCTTT
.	TRBV6-2/TRBV6-3	.	TRBJ2-7	CASSYPSSEQYF	TGTGCCAGCAGTTATCCCAGTTCCGAGCAGTACTTC
.	TRBV11-3	.	TRBJ2-1	CASSFRESSYNEQFF	TGTGCCAGCAGCTTTCGAGAGAGCTCCTACAATGAGCAGTTCTTC
.	TRBV19	many	TRBJ2-3	CASSIDPGTSTDTQYF	TGTGCCAGTAGTATAGATCCGGGGACTAGCACAGATACGCAGTATTTT
.	TRBV20-1	.	TRBJ1-3	CSASPASSGNTIYF	TGCAGTGCTAGTCCCGCCAGTTCTGGAAACACCATATATTTT
TRBD1	TRBV27	.	TRBJ1-4	CASSFLTGTGLSEKLFF	TGTGCCAGCAGTTTTCTGACGGGGACAGGGCTGTCTGAAAAACTGTTTTTT
.	TRBV11-3	.	TRBJ1-1	CASSLGLSRAGLSTEAFF	TGTGCCAGCAGCTTAGGTTTGAGCAGGGCAGGTTTGAGCACTGAAGCTTTCTTT
TRBD1	TRBV5-4	.	TRBJ1-1	CASRWGQGGAEAFF	TGTGCCAGCAGATGGGGACAGGGAGGCGCTGAAGCTTTCTTT
TRBD1	TRBV6-2/TRBV6-3	.	TRBJ2-7	CASSQTGIYEQYF	TGTGCCAGCAGCCAGACAGGGATCTACGAGCAGTACTTC
.	TRBV5-5	once	TRBJ1-1	CASSISGGFYTEAFF	TGTGCCAGCAGCATCAGCGGGGGGTTTTACACTGAAGCTTTCTTT
TRBD1	TRBV10-3	once	TRBJ1-1	CATSTGGFTEAFF	TGTGCCACCTCGACAGGGGGTTTCACTGAAGCTTTCTTT
.	TRBV11-2	.	TRBJ2-1	CASRGWNEQFF	TGTGCCAGCAGGGGGTGGAACGAGCAGTTCTTC
.	TRBV27	.	TRBJ1-1	CASSFLGRRGTEAFF	TGTGCCAGCAGTTTCCTCGGACGCCGCGGCACTGAAGCTTTCTTT
.	TRBV11-3	.	TRBJ1-4	CASSPFIGAHATNEKLFF	TGTGCCAGCAGCCCTTTTATCGGGGCCCATGCAACTAATGAAAAACTGTTTTTT
.	TRBV5-1	.	TRBJ1-4	CASSLSWGLSNEKLFF	TGCGCCAGCAGCTTGAGTTGGGGACTAAGTAATGAAAAACTGTTTTTT
TRBD1	TRBV19	once	TRBJ1-5	CASSLVASGGGNQPQHF	TGTGCCAGTAGTCTCGTGGCCTCAGGGGGAGGCAATCAGCCCCAGCATTTT
TRBD1	TRBV11-3	.	TRBJ2-3	CASSLTGVDTQYF	TGTGCCAGCAGCCTGACAGGGGTAGATACGCAGTATTTT